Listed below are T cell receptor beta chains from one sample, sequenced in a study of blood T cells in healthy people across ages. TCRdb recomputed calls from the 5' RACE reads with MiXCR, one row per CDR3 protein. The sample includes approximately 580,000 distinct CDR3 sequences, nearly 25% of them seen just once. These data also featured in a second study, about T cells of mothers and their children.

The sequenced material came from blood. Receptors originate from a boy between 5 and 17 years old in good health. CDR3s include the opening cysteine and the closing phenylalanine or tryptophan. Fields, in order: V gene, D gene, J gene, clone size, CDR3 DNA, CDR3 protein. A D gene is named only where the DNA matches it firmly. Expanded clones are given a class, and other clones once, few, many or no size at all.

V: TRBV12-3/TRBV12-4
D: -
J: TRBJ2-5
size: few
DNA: TGTGCCAGCAGTTCTCGGGGAACTGGGACCCAGTACTTC
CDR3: CASSSRGTGTQYF

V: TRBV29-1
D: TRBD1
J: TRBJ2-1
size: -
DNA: TGCAGCGTTGCGGGGACAGGGGGCAATGAGCAGTTCTTC
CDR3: CSVAGTGGNEQFF

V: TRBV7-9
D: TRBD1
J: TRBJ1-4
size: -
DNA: TGTGCCAGCAGCTTAGGGGGGGACAGCATTTTT
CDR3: CASSLGGDSIF

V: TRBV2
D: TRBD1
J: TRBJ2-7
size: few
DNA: TGTGCCAGCAGGCAGGACAGGGAGTCCTACGAGCAGTACTTC
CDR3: CASRQDRESYEQYF

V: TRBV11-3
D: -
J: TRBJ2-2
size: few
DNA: TGTGCCAGCCGCGGGGTTTCCGGGGAGCTGTTTTTT
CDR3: CASRGVSGELFF

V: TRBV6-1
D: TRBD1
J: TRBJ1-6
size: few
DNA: TGTGCCAGCAGTGAAACGGGACAGCCAGGTTCACCCCTCCACTTT
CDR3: CASSETGQPGSPLHF

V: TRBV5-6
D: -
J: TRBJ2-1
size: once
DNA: TGTGCCAGCAGCTTGGGTTCAGGGATCTACAATGAGCAGTTCTTC
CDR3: CASSLGSGIYNEQFF

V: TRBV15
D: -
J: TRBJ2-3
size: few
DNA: TGTGCCACCAGGGGCGCGGGGACAGAAACAGATACGCAGTATTTT
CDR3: CATRGAGTETDTQYF

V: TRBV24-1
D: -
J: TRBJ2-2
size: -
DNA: TGTGCCACCAGTAAAACCGGGGAGCTGTTTTTT
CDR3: CATSKTGELFF

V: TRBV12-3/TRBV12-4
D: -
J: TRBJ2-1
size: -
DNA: TGTGCCAGCAGCGCCGATGTGGAGCAGTTCTTC
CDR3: CASSADVEQFF

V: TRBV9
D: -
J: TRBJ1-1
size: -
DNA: TGTGCCAGCAGCCGTGGGTCCTACACTGAAGCTTTCTTT
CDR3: CASSRGSYTEAFF

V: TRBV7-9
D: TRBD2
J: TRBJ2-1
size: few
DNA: TGTGCCAGCAGCTCAGGGACTAGCGGAGACCTTGGGGACAATGAGCAGTTCTTC
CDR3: CASSSGTSGDLGDNEQFF

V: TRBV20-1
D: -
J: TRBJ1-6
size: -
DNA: TGCAGTGCTAGACGGTCTAATTCACCCCTCCACTTT
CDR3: CSARRSNSPLHF

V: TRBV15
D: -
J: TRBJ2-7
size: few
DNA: TGTGCCACCAGCAGAGAAGCCACGATCTTTTCCGGGGCACTCTACGAGCAGTACTTC
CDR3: CATSREATIFSGALYEQYF

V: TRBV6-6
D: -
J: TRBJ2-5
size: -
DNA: TGTGCCAGCAGGAACTCGCAAGAGACCCAGTACTTC
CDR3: CASRNSQETQYF

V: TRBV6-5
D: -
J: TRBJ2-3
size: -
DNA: TGTGCCGGCAGTTACTCGGGGACACCCACAGATACGCAGTATTTT
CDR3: CAGSYSGTPTDTQYF